Listed below are T cell receptor beta chains from one sample, sequenced in a study of T cells in Graves' hyperthyroidism and ophthalmopathy. TCRdb passed the multiplex PCR reads through MiXCR, listing each CDR3 protein once. Of about 290,000 distinct CDR3 sequences listed, 10% to 15% are singletons. The sequencing sample was made of blood. The receptors were sampled from a woman aged 25 to 39 with Graves' hyperthyroidism that later progressed to Graves' ophthalmopathy. The CDR3 runs from the conserved cysteine through the conserved F or W. The order of the fields is clone size, V gene, J gene, D gene, CDR3 DNA, CDR3 protein. A D gene is named only where the DNA matches it firmly. Some rows mark clone size as missing; the rest say once, few, many or name a class of expanded clone.

few,TRBV9,TRBJ2-3,TRBD1,TGTGCCAGCAGCCCTAGGACAGGGGGCTTGACAGATACGCAGTATTTT,CASSPRTGGLTDTQYF
-,TRBV3-2,TRBJ1-6,-,TGTGCCAGCAGCCAAATCCCTTCTCCCCGGGACAGAGGTTCACCCCTCCACTTT,CASSQIPSPRDRGSPLHF
many,TRBV20-1,TRBJ2-7,-,TGCAGTGCTAGAGTTTCCCAAAAGTACGAGCAGTACTTC,CSARVSQKYEQYF
few,TRBV6-5,TRBJ2-2,-,TGTGCCAGCAGTTACTCGGGACCAAACGGGGGGCTGTTTTTT,CASSYSGPNGGLFF
many,TRBV27,TRBJ2-7,-,TGTGCCAGCAGACTGGAGGACGAGCAGTACTTC,CASRLEDEQYF
-,TRBV9,TRBJ2-2,TRBD2,TGTGCCAGCAGCCCGTTTTTACTAGCGGACACCGGGGAGCTGTTTTTT,CASSPFLLADTGELFF
many,TRBV6-1,TRBJ2-7,-,TGTGCCAGCCAGGGACGCGCCGCGAGGAACGAGCAGTACTTC,CASQGRAARNEQYF
many,TRBV28,TRBJ2-3,TRBD1,TGTGCCAGCAGTTCCGGGACAGGGAGTACGCAGTATTTT,CASSSGTGSTQYF
few,TRBV19,TRBJ2-7,-,TGTGCCAGTAGTGGCGGGGCGCTTACCTACGAGCAGTACTTC,CASSGGALTYEQYF
many,TRBV20-1,TRBJ2-2,TRBD2,TGCAGTGCTAGTGATAGCGGGACTAACACCGGGGAGCTGTTTTTT,CSASDSGTNTGELFF
many,TRBV12-3/TRBV12-4,TRBJ2-5,-,TGTGCCAGCAGTCGGGGGTTGTTGGAGACCCAGTACTTC,CASSRGLLETQYF
few,TRBV7-8,TRBJ2-6,TRBD2,TGTGCCAGCAGCTTAGTTCCGCCCCGCGGGAGCTCTGGGGCCAACGTCCTGACTTTC,CASSLVPPRGSSGANVLTF
few,TRBV28,TRBJ2-4,-,TGTGCCAGCAGTTTATTATGGGGGGACATTCAGTACTTC,CASSLLWGDIQYF